This entry features one T cell receptor beta chain sequence. Its antigen is unknown. One base away there is no much larger clone; base qualities are not given. The record originates from a study of OX40 agonist ivuxolimab in advanced cancers. Background on the whole study: Ivuxolimab was a fully human IgG2 agonistic monoclonal antibody targeting the costimulatory receptor OX40 (CD134). Intravenous ivuxolimab was administered to patients every 2 weeks at six dose levels: 0.01, 0.1, 0.3, 1.5, 3 and 10 mg/kg. Of the approximately 50 dose-escalation patients, hepatocellular carcinoma was present in 19, melanoma in some 15, renal cell carcinoma in 9 and head and neck cancer in 9. In the dose-escalation cohort, 82.7% of patients were male, and the mean age was roughly 60 years, with a range of about 23 to 85. Patients were allowed to have had prior anti-PD-1, anti-PD-L1 or anti-CTLA-4 therapy, and roughly two fifths of the dose-escalation patients had been treated with checkpoint inhibitors. Partial responses were achieved by three dose-escalation patients, of whom one had hepatocellular carcinoma and two had cutaneous melanoma. Peripheral TCRbeta sequencing aimed to test whether ivuxolimab altered TCR sequence diversity and caused clonal T-cell expansion. The paper describes the monotherapy dose-escalation part (N of about 50 patients) of the phase I trial of ivuxolimab.

The trial excluded patients who had a history of autoimmune disease or were on systemic immunosuppression. Peripheral blood for TCR sequencing was collected from all dose cohorts at baseline, on cycle 4 day 1, and on cycle 7 day 1. The samples were taken from a phase I, first-in-human, multicenter, open-label dose-escalation trial of ivuxolimab. The trial enrolled adults with locally advanced or metastatic head and neck squamous cell, hepatocellular, melanoma or renal cell carcinoma. Before TCR sequencing, CD4+ and CD8+ T cells were separately sorted from peripheral blood. What the work shows at the level of the full study, not this receptor alone: Low levels of normalized T-cell clonal expansion were also seen in some nonresponding patients. After ivuxolimab, more expanded clones were found on average in CD8+ T cells than in CD4+ T cells. At doses from 0.1 to 3.0 mg/kg, clonal expansion was seen in both CD4+ and CD8+ blood T cells between baseline and week 6. Antigen specificity was not determined for the clonally expanded peripheral T cells. In the 0.1-3.0 mg/kg groups, partial responders had among the lowest normalized peripheral clonal expansion, particularly in CD8+ T cells.

The CDR3 holds 16 amino acids from the cysteine to the phenylalanine. Here the CDR3 DNA is all that survives: 48 bases in frame from base 1. V is cut back by 4 bases and J by 2 bases, with 4 bases in the junction unmatched. Reading the germline V gene gives CDR1 SGHNT and CDR2 YENEEA. Genomic DNA was isolated from the sorted cells so that the TCRbeta CDR3 region could be sequenced. The immunoSEQ Assay was used to sequence the TCRbeta CDR3 regions. TCRdb stores this immuneACCESS table with in-frame sequences only. Part of the clones is absent; in the studies checked, under half of the shortfall reflects unresolved V genes, and no reason is known for the rest. A total of about 14,000 clones appear in this sample, 87% of them only once. Less than 80% of the sample lies in the top ten.

The sequence joins TRBV11-3 to TRBJ2-4, and 11 junctional nucleotides match TRBD1. The specimen comprised CD4+ or CD8+ T cells sorted from blood, sampled in a trial of the OX40 agonist ivuxolimab. The TCR was taken from an adult with an advanced solid tumor such as melanoma, head and neck, liver or kidney cancer. The sequence in DNA is TGTGCCAGCAGCTCCGGGACAGGGGGATCCAAAAACATTCAGTACTTC. The resulting protein is CASSSGTGGSKNIQYF.